The T cell receptor (beta chain) described here comes from a study of PD-1 blockade in classical Hodgkin lymphoma. Libraries were prepared by immunoSEQ multiplex PCR; TCRdb keeps only in-frame clonotypes and omits some of them. The sample lists about 27,000 clones, approximately 86% seen once, with 5.5% to 8.5% in the top ten. Deletions cut 1 base from V and 4 bases from J, with 14 bases between. CDR3 length equals 15 residues. Germline CDR1 reads LNHNV; CDR2 reads YYDKDF (reference sequence). Every patient relapsed after autologous stem cell transplantation, and brentuximab vedotin exposure varied. After thawing, PBMCs were subjected to magnetic negative selection to isolate CD8+ T cells.

Sequences were derived from CD8+ T cells from blood, sampled at baseline. The chain recombines TRBV15 with TRBJ2-7; D tentatively reads TRBD1 or TRBD2 (5 bases each). The receptor's source is a human donor with classical Hodgkin lymphoma. The CDR3 here is CATSRGQRVPYEQYF. In DNA form, the CDR3 reads TGTGCCACCAGCAGAGGACAGAGGGTCCCGTACGAGCAGTACTTC.